This T cell receptor (beta chain) originates from a study of T cell responses to AZD1222 COVID-19 vaccine. The method was immunoSEQ multiplex PCR; TCRdb's version includes in-frame clones alone and lacks a portion of them. Of 95,000 to 110,000 clones detected, about 89% appear once; the ten largest clones hold 18%. The CDR3 is 18 amino acids. The germline gives CDR1 SNHLY, CDR2 FYNNEI. V lost 6 bases and J lost 5, with 28 bases in between. The chain is built from TRBV2 and TRBJ2-5, with D perhaps TRBD2 (7 bases). The receptor was isolated from an adult in good health. The starting material was peripheral blood, obtained on day 0 of AZD1222 vaccination. The CDR3 DNA follows: TGTGCCAGCAGGGACATCTGGGGGGGCGGTCGGTCCAGGGAGACCCAGTACTTC. Translation: CASRDIWGGGRSRETQYF. Variable domain in full (rest from reference TRBV2 and TRBJ2-5): EPEVTQTPSHQVTQMGQEVILRCVPISNHLYFYWYRQILGQKVEFLVSFYNNEISEKSEIFDDQFSVERPDGSNFTLKIRSTKLEDSAMYFCASRDIWGGGRSRETQYFGPGTRLLVL.